This is a list of T cell receptor beta chains from one sample in a study of shared clonotypes between healthy human individuals. Assay: immunoSEQ multiplex PCR; the TCRdb copy retains only in-frame clones and omits some. In the table there are about 1.5 million clones, 95% to 99% of which are singletons. Source material: naive CD4+ T cells sorted from blood. These receptors originate from a man aged 25-40 years in good health. Both conserved end residues are part of each CDR3. The D gene is left open where the match is weak. Part of the rows lack a size; the others show once, few, many or a class for expanded clones.

v_call,j_call,clone_size,d_call,cdr3_aa,cdr3_nt
TRBV2,TRBJ2-2,NA,NA,CASRVDTGELFF,TGTGCCAGCAGGGTAGACACCGGGGAGCTGTTTTTT
TRBV29-1,TRBJ2-5,once,NA,CSVDYSQETQYF,TGCAGCGTTGACTACAGTCAAGAGACCCAGTACTTC
TRBV7-2,TRBJ1-1,NA,TRBD1,CASRPGTVRTEAFF,TGTGCCAGCAGACCCGGGACAGTGCGAACTGAAGCTTTCTTT
TRBV6-1,TRBJ1-1,NA,NA,CASGQKMNTEAFF,TGTGCCAGCGGGCAGAAAATGAACACTGAAGCTTTCTTT
TRBV18,TRBJ2-5,NA,TRBD2,CASSSSGARVETQYF,TGTGCCAGCTCATCAAGCGGGGCCAGGGTAGAGACCCAGTACTTC
TRBV6-5,TRBJ2-7,NA,NA,CASSYSGGVSYEQYF,TGTGCCAGCAGTTACTCGGGCGGAGTATCCTACGAGCAGTACTTC
TRBV25-1,TRBJ2-3,NA,NA,CASSESRGIPTDTQYF,TGTGCCAGCAGTGAATCGCGCGGGATCCCCACAGATACGCAGTATTTT
TRBV7-9,TRBJ2-7,NA,NA,CASSPNYEQYF,TGTGCCAGCAGCCCAAACTACGAGCAGTACTTC
TRBV10-2,TRBJ2-6,NA,NA,CASGKGRSGANVLTF,TGCGCCAGCGGGAAGGGGCGCTCTGGGGCCAACGTCCTGACTTTC
TRBV5-1,TRBJ2-7,NA,NA,CASSRQASYEQYF,TGCGCCAGCAGCCGGCAGGCATCCTACGAGCAGTACTTC
TRBV18,TRBJ2-5,NA,NA,CASSPPAPQISQETQYF,TGTGCCAGCTCACCACCGGCCCCGCAGATATCCCAAGAGACCCAGTACTTC
TRBV9,TRBJ2-1,NA,TRBD2,CASSETSGAYNEQFF,TGTGCCAGCAGCGAAACTAGCGGGGCATACAATGAGCAGTTCTTC
TRBV4-3,TRBJ2-1,NA,NA,CASSQGSYNEQFF,TGCGCCAGCAGCCAAGGCTCCTACAATGAGCAGTTCTTC
TRBV11-2,TRBJ2-5,NA,NA,CASSLATGARETQYF,TGTGCCAGCAGCTTAGCCACAGGCGCTCGAGAGACCCAGTACTTC
TRBV6-5,TRBJ2-5,NA,NA,CASSYWEEETQYF,TGTGCCAGCAGTTACTGGGAGGAAGAGACCCAGTACTTC
TRBV27,TRBJ2-2,NA,NA,CASSLIGTGELFF,TGTGCCAGCAGTTTAATAGGCACCGGGGAGCTGTTTTTT
TRBV7-9,TRBJ1-2,NA,TRBD1,CASSLEETGVDGYTF,TGTGCCAGCAGCTTAGAGGAGACAGGGGTGGATGGCTACACCTTC
TRBV6-5,TRBJ2-2,NA,NA,CASRGQPLGTGELFF,TGTGCCAGCAGAGGACAGCCCCTGGGGACCGGGGAGCTGTTTTTT
TRBV10-2,TRBJ2-5,NA,NA,CASSRDHQETQYF,TGCGCCAGCAGTCGGGACCACCAAGAGACCCAGTACTTC
TRBV7-2,TRBJ2-1,NA,NA,CASSLVGGSSYNEQFF,TGTGCCAGCAGCTTAGTCGGGGGCAGCTCCTACAATGAGCAGTTCTTC
TRBV19,TRBJ2-1,NA,TRBD2,CASSPEPTSGSMYNEQFF,TGTGCCAGTAGTCCCGAACCGACTAGCGGGAGTATGTACAATGAGCAGTTCTTC
TRBV12-5,TRBJ2-3,once,NA,CASGVSRGYTQYF,TGTGCTAGTGGTGTATCCAGGGGTTATACGCAGTATTTT
TRBV18,TRBJ1-5,NA,NA,CASSPVHSSSNQPQHF,TGTGCCAGCTCACCAGTTCACAGCAGCTCCAATCAGCCCCAGCATTTT
TRBV29-1,TRBJ2-2,NA,TRBD2,CSVRPGLGAGELFF,TGCAGCGTGAGACCGGGACTAGGGGCCGGGGAGCTGTTTTTT
TRBV9,TRBJ1-3,NA,NA,CASSLQGNTIYF,TGTGCCAGCAGTCTACAGGGAAACACCATATATTTT
TRBV5-1,TRBJ2-6,NA,NA,CASSDATALSGANVLTF,TGCGCCAGCAGCGACGCGACCGCCCTCTCTGGGGCCAACGTCCTGACTTTC
TRBV10-3,TRBJ2-7,NA,NA,CAISDRGVGEQYF,TGTGCCATCAGTGACAGGGGGGTCGGAGAGCAGTACTTC
TRBV15,TRBJ1-4,NA,NA,CATSRDPNGRGPNEKLFF,TGTGCCACCAGCAGAGATCCGAACGGGAGGGGTCCTAATGAAAAACTGTTTTTT
TRBV30,TRBJ1-3,NA,NA,CAWTLGFRNTIYF,TGTGCCTGGACCCTCGGGTTTCGAAACACCATATATTTT
TRBV5-1,TRBJ2-7,NA,TRBD1,CASNTNPGQGLYEQYF,TGCGCCAGCAACACCAATCCGGGACAGGGGCTATACGAGCAGTACTTC
TRBV2,TRBJ2-5,NA,TRBD1,CASSEDRGRGETQYF,TGTGCCAGCAGTGAAGACAGGGGAAGAGGGGAGACCCAGTACTTC
TRBV18,TRBJ2-3,NA,TRBD2,CASSTVAGGPTDTQYF,TGTGCCAGCTCAACAGTAGCGGGAGGGCCGACAGATACGCAGTATTTT
TRBV6-4,TRBJ2-3,few,TRBD2,CASSPGTSDTDTQYF,TGTGCCAGCAGTCCCGGGACTAGCGACACAGATACGCAGTATTTT
TRBV5-4,TRBJ1-1,NA,NA,CASSRGAGELEAFF,TGTGCCAGCTCGAGAGGGGCAGGCGAGCTGGAGGCTTTCTTT
TRBV29-1,TRBJ1-5,NA,NA,CSVAKGIGNQPQHF,TGCAGCGTTGCCAAGGGAATAGGCAATCAGCCCCAGCATTTT
TRBV2,TRBJ2-1,NA,NA,CASRSDSNEQFF,TGTGCCAGCAGAAGTGACAGCAATGAGCAGTTCTTC
TRBV7-8,TRBJ2-7,NA,NA,CASSLPFDRLTYEQYF,TGTGCCAGCAGCTTACCATTTGACAGGCTGACCTACGAGCAGTACTTC
TRBV5-1,TRBJ1-5,NA,TRBD1,CASSLGGTGPEQPQHF,TGCGCCAGCAGCTTGGGAGGGACAGGTCCTGAGCAGCCCCAGCATTTT
TRBV5-1,TRBJ2-1,NA,NA,CASSHDRAAYNEQFF,TGCGCCAGCAGCCACGACAGAGCGGCCTACAATGAGCAGTTCTTC
TRBV5-1,TRBJ2-3,NA,NA,CASSSLRESTDTQYF,TGCGCCAGCAGCTCCCTACGGGAGAGCACAGATACGCAGTATTTT
TRBV6-5,TRBJ1-1,NA,NA,CASSLGGPGPEAFF,TGTGCCAGCAGTTTGGGGGGCCCGGGGCCTGAAGCTTTCTTT
TRBV5-4,TRBJ2-1,NA,NA,CASSLGLGGYNEQFF,TGTGCCAGCAGCCTGGGGTTGGGCGGTTACAATGAGCAGTTCTTC
TRBV28,TRBJ1-5,NA,NA,CASRSGGQPQHF,TGTGCCAGCAGAAGTGGGGGTCAGCCCCAGCATTTT
TRBV11-1,TRBJ2-3,NA,NA,CASSPLRTYSTDTQYF,TGTGCCAGCAGCCCACTTAGGACCTATAGCACAGATACGCAGTATTTT
TRBV28,TRBJ1-4,NA,NA,CASRSTNEKLFF,TGTGCCAGCAGATCAACTAATGAAAAACTGTTTTTT
TRBV5-1,TRBJ1-1,once,TRBD1,CASSLDPTGRKGNTEAFF,TGCGCCAGCAGCTTGGACCCGACAGGGAGGAAGGGGAACACTGAAGCTTTCTTT
TRBV9,TRBJ2-1,NA,TRBD2,CASSGREGQYNEQFF,TGTGCCAGCAGCGGACGGGAGGGCCAGTACAATGAGCAGTTCTTC
TRBV9,TRBJ2-3,NA,TRBD1,CASSVDRGDTQYF,TGTGCCAGCAGCGTAGACAGGGGAGATACGCAGTATTTT
TRBV21-1,TRBJ2-3,NA,NA,CASSKDRAGSTDTQYF,TGTGCCAGCAGCAAAGATCGAGCGGGGAGCACAGATACGCAGTATTTT
TRBV10-3,TRBJ2-7,NA,TRBD2,CAINKREGTFIDEQYF,TGTGCCATCAACAAGCGGGAGGGGACGTTCATCGACGAGCAGTACTTC
TRBV27,TRBJ1-1,NA,NA,CASSLVQTNTEAFF,TGTGCCAGCAGTTTGGTTCAGACGAACACTGAAGCTTTCTTT
TRBV7-9,TRBJ2-1,NA,TRBD2,CASSLRLAHYNEQFF,TGTGCCAGCAGCCTTAGACTAGCGCATTACAATGAGCAGTTCTTC
TRBV7-6,TRBJ2-7,NA,TRBD1,CASSWGQAYEQYF,TGTGCCAGCAGTTGGGGACAGGCCTACGAGCAGTACTTC
TRBV6-5,TRBJ2-7,NA,NA,CASRHSGGGYEQYF,TGTGCCAGCAGACACAGCGGAGGGGGTTACGAGCAGTACTTC
TRBV29-1,TRBJ2-3,NA,NA,CSLRGRHTDTQYF,TGCAGCTTACGGGGACGCCACACAGATACGCAGTATTTT
TRBV25-1,TRBJ1-4,once,NA,CASSAYDRTRLNEKLFF,TGTGCCAGCAGTGCTTATGACAGAACTCGTTTAAATGAAAAACTGTTTTTT
TRBV11-2,TRBJ1-1,NA,NA,CASSFEWSAEAFF,TGTGCCAGCAGCTTTGAATGGTCGGCTGAAGCTTTCTTT
TRBV30,TRBJ2-1,NA,NA,CAWTSYKPRENEQFF,TGTGCCTGGACCAGTTACAAACCGAGAGAGAATGAGCAGTTCTTC
TRBV19,TRBJ2-1,NA,NA,CASNLEPNEQFF,TGTGCCAGTAACCTGGAACCCAATGAGCAGTTCTTC
TRBV5-4,TRBJ2-1,NA,NA,CASSTGGQGGSYNEQFF,TGTGCCAGCAGCACTGGCGGGCAGGGTGGGTCCTACAATGAGCAGTTCTTC